The 5 T cell receptor beta chains below all came from one sample that was sequenced in a study of blood T cell repertoires in COVID-19. TCRdb keeps only in-frame clones here, not all; method: immunoSEQ multiplex PCR. The data show under 200,000 clones, with around two thirds seen just once and about 3% held by the top ten. The sequenced sample was peripheral blood. Receptors originate from a woman of 80 years or more with acute or convalescent COVID-19.

The chain couples TRBV5-4 to TRBJ2-3; 10 bases fit TRBD2. There are 16 residues in the CDR3. The V and J ends lost 5 bases and 0 bases, in that order; junction bases with no gene match: 6. Germline V CDR1 and CDR2: SGHNT, YYREEE (reference sequence). The CDR3 sequence: CASRRGLAWSTDTQYF. The CDR3 DNA is TGTGCCAGCAGGAGGGGACTAGCGTGGAGCACAGATACGCAGTATTTT.

The V gene is TRBV5-4, the J gene TRBJ2-6; maybe TRBD2 (5 bases). CDR1 SGHNT and CDR2 YYREEE come from the germline V gene (reference sequence). Trimming left V 4 bases short and J 4 bases short, with 15 bases between. The CDR3 extends over 16 amino acids. CDR3 DNA: TGTGCCAGCAGCGCAGGAGGAGCAGCAGGGGCCAACGTCCTGACTTTC. This gives the protein CASSAGGAAGANVLTF.

The chain uses TRBV28 and TRBJ1-5, with a weak D call TRBD1 (6 bases). CDR1 and CDR2 from the germline V gene are MDHEN and SYDVKM. V gave up 5 bases and J gave up 7 bases, with 18 bases separating them. The CDR3 contains 15 residues. The CDR3 protein is CASSPQMTGGQPQHF. In DNA form, the CDR3 reads TGTGCCAGCAGTCCCCAAATGACAGGTGGGCAGCCCCAGCATTTT.

This clone was picked up a small number of times. V is TRBV28 and J is TRBJ2-1, with a possible D match to TRBD2 (6 bases). CDR1 and CDR2 from the germline V gene are MDHEN and SYDVKM. Trimming left V 3 bases short and J 3 bases short, with 21 bases between. The CDR3 length is 18 residues. The CDR3 DNA follows: TGTGCCAGCAGTTTGAGGTCCCCCCTAGCGTCTATCTACAATGAGCAGTTCTTC. Amino acid sequence: CASSLRSPLASIYNEQFF.

The chain uses TRBV7-3 and TRBJ2-3; D is uncertain. Trimming removed 0 bases from V and 10 bases from J, with 11 bases in between. Germline V gene lookup returns CDR1 SGHTA and CDR2 FQGTGA. The CDR3 loop spans 13 amino acids. The CDR3 here is CASSLTSVSPQYF. The DNA for the CDR3 is TGTGCCAGCAGCTTAACTTCCGTTTCTCCGCAGTATTTT. The full variable domain, completed using reference TRBV7-3 and TRBJ2-3, is GAGVSQTPSNKVTEKGKYVELRCDPISGHTALYWYRQSLGQGPEFLIYFQGTGAADDSGLPNDRFFAVRPEGSVSTLKIQRTERGDSAVYLCASSLTSVSPQYFGPGTRLTVL.